This T cell receptor (beta chain) was sequenced during a study of blood T cell repertoires in COVID-19. Study information: Material from acute and convalescent COVID-19 was sourced from the United States, Italy and Spain. Nucleic acid was either cDNA or gDNA, and it came from T cells, B-cell-depleted T cells, or PBMCs.

Patients from Seattle were sampled longitudinally, starting during active infection. This clone occurred a few times. From germline, CDR1 is MNHEY and CDR2 SMNVEV (reference sequence). The CDR3 consists of 14 residues. V was pared by 7 bases and J by 7 bases, with 7 bases of the junction left unmatched. As processed by the authors: The assay estimated nucleated cells by amplifying reference gene primers. Produced via immunoSEQ multiplex PCR; TCRdb's table is partial and in-frame only. V and J calls and clone size are copied from that table; D and trimming were computed from the DNA. The sample lists about 240,000 clones; more than 80% were seen once.

The chain combines TRBV27 with TRBJ1-6; TRBD1 matches 7 bases. The source is a woman of 80 years or more with COVID-19, enrolled during active disease. Sequenced material: peripheral blood. This CDR3 is CASTNDRENSPLHF. In DNA, the CDR3 is TGTGCCAGCACCAACGACAGGGAGAATTCACCCCTCCACTTT.